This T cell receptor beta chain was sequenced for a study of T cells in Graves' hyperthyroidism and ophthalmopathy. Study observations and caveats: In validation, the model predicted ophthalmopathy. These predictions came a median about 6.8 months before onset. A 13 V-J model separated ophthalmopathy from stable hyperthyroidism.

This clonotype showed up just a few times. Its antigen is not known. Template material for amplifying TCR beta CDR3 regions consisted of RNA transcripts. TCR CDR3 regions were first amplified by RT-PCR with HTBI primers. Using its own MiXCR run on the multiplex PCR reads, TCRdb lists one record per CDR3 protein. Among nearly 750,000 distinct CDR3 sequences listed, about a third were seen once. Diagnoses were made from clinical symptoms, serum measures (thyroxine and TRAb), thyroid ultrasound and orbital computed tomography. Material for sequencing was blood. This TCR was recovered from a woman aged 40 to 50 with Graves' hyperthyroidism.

As DNA, the CDR3 is TGTGCCAGCAGCTTAGGGTTTACGGGTGAGGGTGCGTTAGAAGAAAAACTGTTTTTT. It yields the protein CASSLGFTGEGALEEKLFF. This chain uses TRBV7-9 with TRBJ1-4, with D hard to call. Germline V lookup: CDR1 SEHNR, CDR2 FQNEAQ (reference sequence). Trimming removed 1 base from V and 8 bases from J, with 26 bases in between. The CDR3 covers 19 residues.